This TCR beta chain was recovered during a study of shared clonotypes between healthy human individuals. Study observations and caveats: The four-donor shared clonotypes exceeded non-shared clonotypes in generation probability, with non-shared ones scoring lower. Clonotype sharing among donors likely depends on sequencing depth.

Libraries were prepared by immunoSEQ multiplex PCR; TCRdb keeps only in-frame clonotypes and omits some of them. The sample holds some 2,000,000 clones, roughly 94% seen once. This clone occurred once. Antigen unknown. Trimming at V came to 4 bases and at J to 6 bases, leaving 4 bases not matched to a gene. The CDR3 runs to 14 residues. The germline V gene has CDR1 SGHAT and CDR2 FQNNGV. This TCR derives from a young man in good health. Material for sequencing was naive CD4+ T cells sorted from blood. Subset denoted: CD45RA+ positively selected. This sequence joins TRBV11-2 and TRBJ2-1, with 9 bases identical to TRBD2. CDR3: CASSSVAGANEQFF. The CDR3 DNA is TGTGCCAGCAGCTCTGTAGCGGGGGCCAATGAGCAGTTCTTC.